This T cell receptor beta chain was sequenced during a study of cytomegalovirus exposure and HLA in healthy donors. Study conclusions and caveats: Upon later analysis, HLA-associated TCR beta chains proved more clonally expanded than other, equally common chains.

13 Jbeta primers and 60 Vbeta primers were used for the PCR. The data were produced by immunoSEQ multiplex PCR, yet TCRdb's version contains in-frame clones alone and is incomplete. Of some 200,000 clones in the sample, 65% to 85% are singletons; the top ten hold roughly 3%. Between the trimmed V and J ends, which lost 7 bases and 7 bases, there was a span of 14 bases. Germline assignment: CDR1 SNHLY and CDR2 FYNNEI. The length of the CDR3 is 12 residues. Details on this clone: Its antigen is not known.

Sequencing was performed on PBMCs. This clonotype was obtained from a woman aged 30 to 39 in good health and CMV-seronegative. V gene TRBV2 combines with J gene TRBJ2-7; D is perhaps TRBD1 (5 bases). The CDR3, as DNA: TGTGCCAGCATACAGGCAGTCGGGGAGCAGTACTTC. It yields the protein CASIQAVGEQYF.